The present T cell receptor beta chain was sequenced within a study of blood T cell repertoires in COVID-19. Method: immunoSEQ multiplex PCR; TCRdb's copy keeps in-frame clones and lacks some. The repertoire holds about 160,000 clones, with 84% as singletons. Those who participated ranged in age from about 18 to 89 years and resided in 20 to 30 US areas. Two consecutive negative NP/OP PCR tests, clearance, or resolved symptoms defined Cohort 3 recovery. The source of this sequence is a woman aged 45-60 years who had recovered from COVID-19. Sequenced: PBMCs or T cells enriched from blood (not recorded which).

The CDR3 DNA reads TGCGCCAGCAGCTTGGGACAGTCAAATCAGCCCCAGCATTTT. Translating gives CASSLGQSNQPQHF. This rearrangement joins TRBV5-1 to TRBJ1-5; perhaps TRBD1 as D (5 bases). V lost 0 bases to trimming and J lost 4 bases, with 8 bases between them. The CDR3 covers 14 residues. The V gene's germline CDR1 is SGHRS and CDR2 YFSETQ.